This passage covers 11 T cell receptor beta chains from one sample sequenced in a study of blood T cell repertoires in COVID-19. Clones were read by immunoSEQ multiplex PCR, and TCRdb kept only the in-frame ones, dropping some. The sample records just under 85,000 clones, more than 80% being singletons. Sequencing was carried out using peripheral blood. All receptors come from a woman of 80 years or more with acute or convalescent COVID-19.

This chain links TRBV10-2 with TRBJ1-5; a weak D match, TRBD1 (6 bases). This CDR3 spans 13 amino acids. Trimming left V 3 bases short and J 7 bases short, with 10 bases between. Germline V gene lookup returns CDR1 WSHSY and CDR2 SAAADI. As DNA, the CDR3 is TGCGCCAGCAGTGACAGGGGTCGGCAGCCCCAGCATTTT. This codes for CASSDRGRQPQHF.

CDR3 nucleotides: TGTGCCAGCAGCCCGGACAGGGGCAATGAGCAGTTCTTC. It codes for CASSPDRGNEQFF. The chain carries TRBV11-2 and TRBJ2-1, with TRBD1 matching over 9 bases. Germline trimming cut 5 bases from V and 6 bases from J; bases unmatched to any gene: 2. CDR1 and CDR2 from the germline V gene are SGHAT and FQNNGV. The CDR3 extends over 13 amino acids.

The J gene is TRBJ1-6, the V gene TRBV19; 10 bases match TRBD1. This CDR3 has 15 amino acids. With V trimmed by 9 bases and J by 7 bases, 9 bases remained unmatched. CDR1 LNHDA and CDR2 SQIVND come from the germline V gene (reference sequence). The chain's CDR3 is CASRPGGQGNSPLHF. The DNA of the CDR3 is TGTGCCAGCCGCCCCGGGGGACAGGGGAATTCACCCCTCCACTTT.

This rearrangement joins TRBV4-2 to TRBJ1-2; 7 bases align to TRBD1. The CDR3 sequence is 16 residues long. Germline V CDR1 and CDR2: LGHNA, YNFKEQ. Trimming at V came to 0 bases and at J to 4 bases, leaving 8 bases not matched to a gene. CDR3 protein: CASSQDGTGDGYGYTF. CDR3 nucleotides: TGTGCCAGCAGCCAAGATGGAACAGGGGACGGCTATGGCTACACCTTC.

The chain is built from TRBV5-1 and TRBJ2-3, with 8 positions matching TRBD2. This CDR3 contains 15 residues. Germline CDR1 is SGHRS and CDR2 is YFSETQ. The ends lost 0 bases at V and 3 bases at J; junction bases unmatched: 3. The CDR3 reads CASSLASGLTDTQYF. CDR3 coding DNA: TGCGCCAGCAGCTTGGCTAGCGGGTTAACAGATACGCAGTATTTT.

This clone was seen a handful of times. V is TRBV5-6 and J is TRBJ1-2, with 7 bases fitting TRBD1. Germline CDR1 SGHDT, CDR2 YYEEEE. V dropped 4 bases and J dropped 4; count of bases not matched to a gene: 4. The CDR3 spans 13 residues. This chain's CDR3 is CASSTRQGYGYTF. CDR3 nucleotides: TGTGCCAGCAGCACCCGACAGGGCTATGGCTACACCTTC.

The V call is TRBV11-2, the J call TRBJ2-3; TRBD2 agrees at 9 bases. J lost 4 bases, V lost 0 bases, and 5 bases had no gene match. Germline CDR1 SGHAT, CDR2 FQNNGV. The CDR3 sequence is 16 residues long. The CDR3 region is CASSLEGTSRADTQYF. DNA of the CDR3: TGTGCCAGCAGCTTAGAAGGGACTAGCCGAGCAGATACGCAGTATTTT.

The chain carries TRBV7-3 and TRBJ2-3, with D maybe TRBD2 (5 bases). V was trimmed by 1 base and J by 4 bases, leaving 9 bases between them. Germline V gene data show CDR1 as SGHTA and CDR2 as FQGTGA. This CDR3 has 14 amino acids. The CDR3 loop is CASSLSGQADTQYF. CDR3 sequence (DNA): TGTGCCAGCAGCTTAAGCGGGCAGGCAGATACGCAGTATTTT.

The chain is built from TRBV24-1 and TRBJ2-5; TRBD1 might be the D (6 bases). V gave up 4 bases and J gave up 5 bases, with 16 bases separating them. The germline gives CDR1 KGHDR, CDR2 SFDVKD. CDR3 length: 15 amino acids. CDR3 in amino acids: CATSETSGAEETQYF. CDR3 nucleotides: TGTGCCACCAGTGAAACCTCAGGGGCAGAGGAGACCCAGTACTTC.

J is TRBJ1-6 and V is TRBV6-5; D remains unclear. The CDR3 is 14 residues long. In germline, CDR1 is MNHEY, CDR2 SVGAGI. V lost 5 bases to trimming and J lost 10 bases, with 15 bases between them. In DNA form, the CDR3 reads TGTGCCAGCAGTCAGGCCCAGGCCACATCACCCCTCCACTTT. The encoded protein is CASSQAQATSPLHF.

The rearrangement joins TRBV2 to TRBJ1-5, with a possible D match to TRBD1 (5 bases). V was trimmed by 4 bases and J by 6 bases, leaving 16 bases between them. This CDR3 contains 15 residues. Germline V CDR1 and CDR2: SNHLY, FYNNEI. The CDR3 spells CASSVVGRGSQPQHF. The CDR3 DNA follows: TGTGCCAGCAGTGTAGTTGGTAGGGGAAGTCAGCCCCAGCATTTT.